This T cell receptor beta chain comes out of a study of Graves' ophthalmopathy and Graves' hyperthyroidism. Amplification from RNA transcripts yielded the TCR beta CDR3 regions. First-round RT-PCR employed HTBI primers, with a second-round multiplex PCR after it. In TCRdb, the multiplex PCR reads were re-called with MiXCR into one record per CDR3 protein. This sample yields about 390,000 distinct CDR3 sequences, of which approximately 15% are seen a single time; 7% belongs to the top ten. The CDR3 runs to 18 residues. V was pared by 1 base and J by 0 bases, with 18 bases between. Germline V lookup: CDR1 SGHTA, CDR2 FQGTGA. Pregnant or lactating patients and those with other autoimmune diseases or uncontrolled infections were excluded.

The TCR originated in a woman between 18 and 29 years old with stable Graves' hyperthyroidism. The V and J genes are TRBV7-3 and TRBJ1-1, with D maybe TRBD1 (5 bases). Specimen: peripheral blood. As DNA, the CDR3 is TGTGCCAGCAGCTTAAGTCCGGGGCCGCCTAGAATGAACACTGAAGCTTTCTTT. Translation: CASSLSPGPPRMNTEAFF.